This T cell receptor beta chain was captured by sequencing in a study of T cell changes during pregnancy in multiple sclerosis. The method was immunoSEQ multiplex PCR; TCRdb's version includes in-frame clones alone and lacks a portion of them. The top ten hold around 8.8% of the sample, which has under 50,000 clones, just under 95% seen once. The CDR3 has 17 amino acids. V lost 2 bases and J lost 8, with 22 bases in between. CDR1 and CDR2 from the germline V gene are MNHGY and SVAAGI. The TCR sequence derives from a female donor with multiple sclerosis, enrolled in a pregnancy study. The chain employs TRBV6-9 and TRBJ1-5, with D perhaps matching TRBD1 (5 bases). The sequencing used CD8+ T cells from peripheral blood mononuclear cells, collected in the third trimester of pregnancy. The DNA for the CDR3 is TGTGCCAGCAGTTATCCGTTCCCACGCGGGGCGCGAAAGCCCCAGCATTTT. As protein: CASSYPFPRGARKPQHF.